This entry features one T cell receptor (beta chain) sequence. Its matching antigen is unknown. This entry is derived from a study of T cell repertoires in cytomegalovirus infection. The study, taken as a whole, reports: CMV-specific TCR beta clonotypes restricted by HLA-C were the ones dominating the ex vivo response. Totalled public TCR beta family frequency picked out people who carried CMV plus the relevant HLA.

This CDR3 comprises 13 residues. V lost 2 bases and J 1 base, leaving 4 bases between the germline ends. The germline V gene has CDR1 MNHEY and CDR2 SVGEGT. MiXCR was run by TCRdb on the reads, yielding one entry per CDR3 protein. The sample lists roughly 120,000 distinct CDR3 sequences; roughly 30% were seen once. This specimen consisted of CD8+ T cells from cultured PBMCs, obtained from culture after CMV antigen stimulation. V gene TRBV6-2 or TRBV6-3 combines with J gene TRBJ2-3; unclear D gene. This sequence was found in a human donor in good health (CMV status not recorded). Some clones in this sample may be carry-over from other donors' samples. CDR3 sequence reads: CASSYGGTDTQYF. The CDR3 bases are TGTGCCAGCAGTTACGGGGGCACAGATACGCAGTATTTT.